The present T cell receptor beta chain was sequenced within a study of Graves' ophthalmopathy and Graves' hyperthyroidism. This clonotype was found many times. Its antigen is undetermined. Diagnoses were established from clinical symptoms, serum thyroxine, TRAb, thyroid ultrasound and orbital computed tomography. CDR3 regions of TCR beta were amplified from RNA transcripts. Second-round multiplex PCR came after a first-round RT-PCR that employed HTBI primers. TCRdb called the multiplex PCR reads again in MiXCR, with one record for every CDR3 protein. This sample has more than 300,000 distinct CDR3 sequences, with approximately 15% found just once. The V end lost 2 bases, the J end lost 3 bases, and 16 bases lay between the germline ends. The CDR3 has 16 amino acids. Per the germline V gene, CDR1 is SGHAT and CDR2 is FQNNGV. Study-wide findings and caveats: Ophthalmopathy versus stable hyperthyroidism: 13-signature model gave around 85% sensitivity, approximately 80% specificity. Most clonotypes expanded in thyroid above 0.001 frequency were present in blood too.

This chain uses TRBV11-2 with TRBJ1-2; D unresolved. The sample consisted of peripheral blood. This sequence originates from a woman aged 18-30 years with stable Graves' hyperthyroidism. The CDR3 region is CASSLIIPPSHYGYTF. DNA of the CDR3: TGTGCCAGCAGCTTAATAATCCCCCCGAGCCACTATGGCTACACCTTC.